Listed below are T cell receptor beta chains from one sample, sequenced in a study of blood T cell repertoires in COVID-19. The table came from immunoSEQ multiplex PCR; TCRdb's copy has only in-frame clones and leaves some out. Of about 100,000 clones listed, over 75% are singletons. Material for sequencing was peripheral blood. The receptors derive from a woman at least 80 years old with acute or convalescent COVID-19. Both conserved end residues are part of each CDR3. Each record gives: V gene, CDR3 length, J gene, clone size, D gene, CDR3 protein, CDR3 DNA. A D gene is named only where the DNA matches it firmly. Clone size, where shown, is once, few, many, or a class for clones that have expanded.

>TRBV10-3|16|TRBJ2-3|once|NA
CAISDTTGTRTDTQYF
TGTGCCATCAGTGACACGACCGGGACACGAACAGATACGCAGTATTTT
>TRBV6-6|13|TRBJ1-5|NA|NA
CASIRGYNQPQHF
TGTGCCAGCATTAGGGGTTACAATCAGCCCCAGCATTTT
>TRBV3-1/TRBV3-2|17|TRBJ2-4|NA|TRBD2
CASSHVSGGVAKNIQYF
TGTGCCAGCAGCCATGTTAGCGGGGGGGTAGCCAAAAACATTCAGTACTTC
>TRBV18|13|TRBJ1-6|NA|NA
CASSPREDSPLHF
TGTGCCAGCTCACCACGAGAGGATTCACCCCTCCACTTT
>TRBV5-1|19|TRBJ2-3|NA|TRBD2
CASTPGLAGGVSFTDTQYF
TGCGCCAGCACTCCGGGACTAGCGGGGGGCGTTTCTTTCACAGATACGCAGTATTTT
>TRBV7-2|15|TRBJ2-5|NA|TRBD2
CASSRLAGGRETQYF
TGTGCCAGCAGTCGACTAGCGGGGGGTCGTGAGACCCAGTACTTC
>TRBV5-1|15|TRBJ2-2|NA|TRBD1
CASSLVAGGIGELFF
TGCGCCAGCAGCTTGGTGGCAGGGGGTATCGGGGAGCTGTTTTTT
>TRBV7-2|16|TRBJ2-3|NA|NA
CASSLSWATNQYTQYF
TGTGCCAGCAGCTTAAGTTGGGCCACCAATCAGTATACGCAGTATTTT
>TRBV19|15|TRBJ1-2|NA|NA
CASSITWGVFYGYTF
TGTGCCAGTAGTATCACATGGGGAGTTTTCTATGGCTACACCTTC
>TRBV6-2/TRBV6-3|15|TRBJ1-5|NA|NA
CASSYPTGLNQPQHF
TGTGCCAGCAGTTACCCTACAGGGCTCAATCAGCCCCAGCATTTT
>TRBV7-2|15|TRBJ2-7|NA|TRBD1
CASSFGTGSTYEQYF
TGTGCCAGCAGCTTTGGGACAGGGTCAACCTACGAGCAGTACTTC
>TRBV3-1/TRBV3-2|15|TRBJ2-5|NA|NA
CASSQPLSGQETQYF
TGTGCCAGCAGCCAACCCCTTAGTGGCCAAGAGACCCAGTACTTC
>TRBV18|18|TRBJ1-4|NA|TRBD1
CASSRTGQGRTTNEKLFF
TGTGCCAGCTCTCGGACGGGACAGGGGCGAACAACTAATGAAAAACTGTTTTTT
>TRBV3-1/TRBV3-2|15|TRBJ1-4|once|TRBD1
CASSPRTGRNEKLFF
TGTGCCAGCAGCCCACGGACAGGCCGTAATGAAAAACTGTTTTTT
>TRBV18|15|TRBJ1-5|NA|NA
CASSPPGGLGQPQHF
TGTGCCAGCTCACCACCGGGGGGGTTAGGTCAGCCCCAGCATTTT
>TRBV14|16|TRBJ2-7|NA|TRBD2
CASSQYAGGLTYEQYF
TGTGCCAGCAGCCAGTACGCGGGGGGGCTGACCTACGAGCAGTACTTC
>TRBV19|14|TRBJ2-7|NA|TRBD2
CASSIGVAGYEQYF
TGTGCCAGTAGTATTGGAGTAGCGGGCTACGAGCAGTACTTC
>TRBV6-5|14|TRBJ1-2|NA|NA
CASSPDISNYGYTF
TGTGCCAGCAGTCCGGACATTTCTAACTATGGCTACACCTTC
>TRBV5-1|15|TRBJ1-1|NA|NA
CASSLERGGRTEAFF
TGCGCCAGCAGCTTGGAAAGGGGAGGCAGGACTGAAGCTTTCTTT
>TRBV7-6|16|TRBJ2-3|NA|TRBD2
CASTTRSSGGIDTQYF
TGTGCCAGCACCACAAGAAGTAGCGGGGGGATAGATACGCAGTATTTT
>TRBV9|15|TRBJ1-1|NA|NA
CASSVKQGFDTEAFF
TGTGCCAGCAGCGTCAAGCAGGGTTTCGACACTGAAGCTTTCTTT
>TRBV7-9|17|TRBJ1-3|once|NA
CASSPARTVSFGNTIYF
TGTGCCAGCAGCCCCGCCCGAACAGTATCCTTTGGAAACACCATATATTTT
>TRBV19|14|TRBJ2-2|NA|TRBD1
CASRQGARTGELFF
TGTGCCAGTAGGCAGGGGGCGCGCACCGGGGAGCTGTTTTTT
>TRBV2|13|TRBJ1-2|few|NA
CASNLGRDYGYTF
TGTGCCAGCAATCTCGGCAGGGACTATGGCTACACCTTC
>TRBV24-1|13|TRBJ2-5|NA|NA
CATSDYREETQYF
TGTGCCACCAGTGATTACAGGGAAGAGACCCAGTACTTC
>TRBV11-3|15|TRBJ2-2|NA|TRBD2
CASSHSGGNTGELFF
TGTGCCAGCAGCCATAGCGGGGGGAACACCGGGGAGCTGTTTTTT
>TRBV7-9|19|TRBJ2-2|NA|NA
CASSSALSRGSPNTGELFF
TGTGCCAGCAGCTCCGCCCTCTCCAGGGGATCCCCGAACACCGGGGAGCTGTTTTTT
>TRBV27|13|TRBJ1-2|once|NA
CASTRGDNYGYTF
TGTGCCAGCACCAGGGGTGATAACTATGGCTACACCTTC
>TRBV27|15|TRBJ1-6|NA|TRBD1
CASSWGTADNSPLHF
TGTGCCAGCAGTTGGGGGACAGCCGATAATTCACCCCTCCACTTT
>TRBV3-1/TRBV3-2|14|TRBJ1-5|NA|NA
CASSLGLYNQPQHF
TGTGCCAGCAGTCTAGGACTGTATAATCAGCCCCAGCATTTT
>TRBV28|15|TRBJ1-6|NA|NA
CASSLWDSGDSPLHF
TGTGCCAGCAGTTTATGGGACAGCGGAGATTCACCCCTCCACTTT
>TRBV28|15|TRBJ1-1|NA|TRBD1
CASRITDRANTEAFF
TGTGCCAGCAGAATTACCGACAGGGCGAACACTGAAGCTTTCTTT
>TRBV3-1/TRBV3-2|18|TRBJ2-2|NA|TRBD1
CASSPSDSGGQNTGELFF
TGTGCCAGCAGCCCGTCGGACTCAGGGGGACAAAACACCGGGGAGCTGTTTTTT
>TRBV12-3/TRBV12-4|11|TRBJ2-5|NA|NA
CASSFKETQYF
TGTGCCAGCAGTTTTAAAGAGACCCAGTACTTC
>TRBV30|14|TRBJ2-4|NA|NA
CAWSPTTRENIQYF
TGTGCCTGGAGTCCCACGACCCGGGAGAACATTCAGTACTTC
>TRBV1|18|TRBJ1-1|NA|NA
CTSSQEADRPLVGTEAFF
TGCACCAGCAGCCAAGAAGCGGACAGGCCCTTGGTGGGCACTGAAGCTTTCTTT
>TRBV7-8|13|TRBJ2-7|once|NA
CASSSRVVYEQYF
TGTGCCAGCAGCTCCAGGGTTGTCTACGAGCAGTACTTC
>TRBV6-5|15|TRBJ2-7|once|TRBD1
CASTRGTGESYEQYF
TGTGCCAGCACTCGAGGGACAGGGGAGTCCTACGAGCAGTACTTC
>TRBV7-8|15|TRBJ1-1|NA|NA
CASSPVGGRLLGAFF
TGTGCCAGCAGCCCGGTCGGGGGGCGATTGCTTGGAGCTTTCTTT
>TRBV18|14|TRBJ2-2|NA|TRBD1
CASSRDRNTGELFF
TGTGCCAGCTCACGGGACAGAAACACCGGGGAGCTGTTTTTT
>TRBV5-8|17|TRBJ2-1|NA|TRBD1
CASSPPPGQGSYNEQFF
TGTGCCAGCAGCCCACCACCGGGACAGGGGTCCTACAATGAGCAGTTCTTC
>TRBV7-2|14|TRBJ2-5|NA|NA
CASSSTGRKETQYF
TGTGCCAGCAGTTCCACAGGTAGGAAGGAGACCCAGTACTTC
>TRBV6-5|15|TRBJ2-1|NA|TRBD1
CASSLDRGYFDEQFF
TGTGCCAGCAGTTTGGACAGGGGCTACTTCGATGAGCAGTTCTTC
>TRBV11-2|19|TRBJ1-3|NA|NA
CASSQVARKASISGNTIYF
TGTGCCAGCAGCCAGGTGGCCCGAAAAGCCTCAATCTCTGGAAACACCATATATTTT
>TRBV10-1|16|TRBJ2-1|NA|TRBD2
CASSAIAGGRDNEQFF
TGCGCCAGCAGCGCTATAGCGGGGGGCCGTGACAATGAGCAGTTCTTC
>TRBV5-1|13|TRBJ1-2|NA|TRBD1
CASRDRISYGYTF
TGCGCCAGCAGGGACAGGATTTCGTATGGCTACACCTTC